This TCR beta chain was documented in a study of cytomegalovirus exposure and HLA in healthy donors. Findings and limits, study-wide: The tendency of first-cohort TCR clusters to co-occur in the 90 to 150 validation repertoires was the finding of a later analysis. The study found most TCR sequences rare, yet found some public TCRs in many donors. TCR beta chains numbering under 200 were designated cytomegalovirus-associated.

On this clone: Its cognate antigen is unknown.

V was pared by 6 bases and J by 5 bases, with 14 bases of the junction left unmatched. This CDR3 has 17 amino acids. Germline-derived CDR1 and CDR2 are SGHRS and YFSETQ. Produced via immunoSEQ multiplex PCR; TCRdb's table is partial and in-frame only. In the table there are tens of thousands of clones, roughly 94% of which are singletons. Sample: PBMCs. The chain uses TRBV5-1 and TRBJ2-3; 11 bases line up with TRBD2. This receptor was obtained from a young woman in good health and CMV-seropositive. CDR3 sequence reads: CASNEASGGPWGDTQYF. The CDR3 bases are TGCGCCAGCAATGAGGCTAGCGGGGGGCCCTGGGGAGATACGCAGTATTTT.